The 8 T cell receptor beta chains presented below share a single source sample, sequenced in a study of human T cells and chemical hapten exposure. From the RACE reads, TCRdb called clonotypes with MiXCR, one entry per CDR3 protein. In the table there are more than 250,000 distinct CDR3 sequences, about 8.6% of which are singletons. Specified time point: pre-sensitization, week 0. Treatment described: therapeutic diphenylcyclopropenone sensitization with weekly scalp DPC. The source was whole blood, collected in connection with sensitization to the hapten diphenylcyclopropenone (DPC). Receptor source: a woman aged 40 to 49 with alopecia areata. Some clones in this sample may be carry-over from other donors' samples.

The table lists this clonotype with a few counts. This rearrangement joins TRBV5-1 to TRBJ2-1; 7 positions match TRBD2. The CDR3 runs 12 residues. The V gene end was trimmed by 6 bases and the J gene end by 6 bases; junction bases not matched to a gene: 3. Germline CDR1 reads SGHRS; CDR2 reads YFSETQ. In DNA, the CDR3 is TGCGCCAGCACCGCGGGAGTCAATGAGCAGTTCTTC. Translating gives CASTAGVNEQFF.

The rearrangement uses TRBV3-1 and TRBJ2-7; no reliable D call. V was pared by 4 bases and J by 5 bases, with 9 bases between. The CDR3 spans 12 residues. Germline CDR1 LGHDT, CDR2 YNNKEL (reference sequence). CDR3 sequence: CASSREVNEQYF. The CDR3 coding sequence is TGTGCCAGCAGCCGTGAAGTCAACGAGCAGTACTTC.

The table lists this clonotype with a few counts. V gene TRBV12-3 or TRBV12-4 combines with J gene TRBJ1-1; D is perhaps TRBD1 (5 bases). The CDR3 covers 12 residues. V was pared by 6 bases and J by 11 bases, with 16 bases between. The CDR3 coding sequence is TGTGCCAGCAGCCCCTGGAGTGGGGCGGCTTTCTTT. Its translation: CASSPWSGAAFF.

This clonotype was picked up a small number of times. The chain joins TRBV5-1 to TRBJ2-5; D is possibly TRBD2 (6 bases). The CDR3 has 14 amino acids. CDR1 is SGHRS, CDR2 YFSETQ, per germline. V lost 2 bases, J lost 5 bases, and 13 bases lay in between. CDR3 sequence reads: CASSFTGERETQYF. CDR3 nucleotides: TGCGCCAGCAGCTTTACGGGGGAGCGGGAGACCCAGTACTTC.

This clonotype appeared a few times. The genes are TRBV29-1 and TRBJ2-1; 8 nucleotides align to TRBD1. CDR3 length: 14 amino acids. Germline V gives CDR1 SQVTM, CDR2 ANQGSEA. The V and J ends lost 8 bases and 4 bases, in that order; junction bases with no gene match: 10. The CDR3 bases are TGCAGCTCGAGATCGGGACAGGAGTACAATGAGCAGTTCTTC. This sequence encodes CSSRSGQEYNEQFF.

This chain uses TRBV7-2 with TRBJ1-6; the D is unclear. Deletions cut 1 base from V and 8 bases from J, with 9 bases between. The CDR3 contains 14 residues. CDR1 SGHTA and CDR2 FQGNSA come from the germline V gene. CDR3 loop: CASSLVAAYSPLHF. The CDR3 coding sequence is TGTGCCAGCAGCTTAGTGGCAGCGTATTCACCCCTCCACTTT.

The chain has TRBV7-2 and TRBJ2-2, with D perhaps TRBD2 (6 bases). The CDR3 is 14 residues long. V was shortened by 5 bases and J by 1 base, with 8 bases between the two germline ends. Germline V CDR1 and CDR2: SGHTA, FQGNSA. The CDR3 DNA reads TGTGCCAGCAGCGCGGGACGGAACACCGGGGAGCTGTTTTTT. Residues: CASSAGRNTGELFF.

This clonotype came up a few times. The chain recombines TRBV6-2 or TRBV6-3 with TRBJ2-2, with 10 bases lining up with TRBD1. J was trimmed by 7 bases and V by 6 bases; bases with no gene match: 5. This CDR3 has 14 residues. Germline CDR1 MNHEY, CDR2 SVGEGT. CDR3 sequence: CASRRGQGSGELFF. As DNA, the CDR3 is TGTGCCAGCAGAAGGGGACAGGGGAGCGGGGAGCTGTTTTTT.